This TCR beta chain originates from a study of shared clonotypes between healthy human individuals (dated by TCRdb to the early 2020s). Study-wide context: Three men and a couple of women, aged 18 to 49 years, made up the cohort. Between about 0.94 and 8.9 billion PBMCs per donor were obtained by leukapheresis. Per donor, three plates each were used for CD4 naive and CD4 memory, two for CD8 naive, and one for CD8 memory. To estimate repertoire size and how much clonotypes are shared between individuals, the study performed deep sequencing of blood TCR repertoires from a few healthy adults. Different laboratories and diverse techniques were used to prepare libraries and sequence TCR repertoires, to increase sequencing depth and limit assay-specific biases. Study-level results and caveats: Estimated clonotype richness was generally larger for naive than for memory subsets. Sharing across a handful of donors was observed for around 5% of naive CD4, less than 4% of naive CD8, 2% to 2.5% of memory CD4, and 0.4% of memory CD8 clonotypes. Sampling was limited to blood, and TCR repertoires in tissue likely differ from TCR repertoires in blood. Higher generation probabilities were observed for clonotypes shared by all four sorted-subset donors than for non-shared clonotypes. Based on pairwise subsampling, the degree of clonotype sharing among donors was expected to be affected by sequencing depth. Because the study included a small number of donors, the genetic and exposure-history diversity represented was limited. Even with the large sequencing depth, rarefaction of the sorted-subset datasets indicated that sequencing was incomplete.

Trimming costs V 0 bases and J 6 bases, and their ends lie 4 bases apart. The CDR1 and CDR2 encoded by the germline V gene are MGHRA and YSYEKL. Reading from cysteine to phenylalanine, the CDR3 counts 12 amino acids. Just the 36-base CDR3 DNA is kept, in frame starting at base 1. A word on this clone: The target of this receptor is not known. No base qualities exist here, and no much larger clone lies one base off it. This CDR3 is also generated by other DNA sequences in the sample.

Using the deep immunoSEQ assay, multiplex PCR amplified TCR CDR3 regions from genomic DNA. For each cell subset, the extracted genomic DNA was distributed evenly across all wells of several immunoSEQ 96-well plates, and each plate served as one replicate. For sorted subsets, approximately 210 ng of genomic DNA, equivalent to some 30,000 T cell genomes, went into each replicate PCR. Purified libraries were quantified with a Qubit 3.0 fluorometer, sized on a Bioanalyzer 2100, and re-quantified with the KAPA Library Quantification kit. Each immunoSEQ 96-well plate was sequenced on its own single-read 150-cycle Illumina NextSeq 550 flow cell. The authors processed their data as follows. The immunoSEQ output contained only junctional sequences without quality scores, so filtering could not match that applied to full-length reads. Sequences were annotated with PyIR, a Python wrapper for IgBLAST v1.9, using IMGT germline references to assign V/J genes and CDR3. Any read was removed if the V/J assignment was weak (E-value above 1e-6), the CDR3 was missing, or the read contained stop codons, out-of-frame junctions, or ambiguous translated residues. A V3J clonotype was defined by an identical inferred V gene, J gene, and CDR3 amino acid sequence. Percentage overlap between repertoires was calculated by dividing the number of shared unique clonotypes by the size of the smaller repertoire. Three approaches were used to assess repertoire richness: RTK rarefaction, the Chao1 estimator, and Recon v2.1 estimates of unobserved clonotypes. For all TCRbeta clonotypes obtained by the gDNA method from several donors, generation probabilities were computed with OLGA. In TCRdb, the immuneACCESS table is reduced to in-frame sequences with V and J assigned. These tables do not hold every clone; where another copy was compared, an unresolved V gene accounts for under half, and the others remain unexplained. V, J and clone size reflect that table, while D and trimming were determined from the DNA. The sample profile shows a few million clones; approximately 95% of them were found once. The ten largest clones capture approximately 0.4% of the sample.

The donors were healthy, HIV-negative adults with no recently reported acute infections or vaccinations. All donors were Caucasian adults living in Nashville, Tennessee, USA. CD4+ T cells were enriched through magnetic negative selection, after which naive cells were positively selected on CD45RA and the remaining negative fraction served as the memory subset. Blood was collected by leukapheresis, and PBMCs were isolated by Ficoll-Histopaque density gradient centrifugation and then cryopreserved in liquid nitrogen vapor phase. Purity and quantity of every magnetically sorted T cell population were checked by analytical flow cytometry. Genomic DNA was isolated from every sorted fraction and measured by UV absorbance on a Nanodrop 2000c.

The source of this sequence is a young man in good health. Some clones in this sample may be carry-over from other donors' samples. Input material: naive CD4+ T cells from PBMCs. The sample's cell subset or site label, decoded: CD45RA+ positively selected. The V gene is TRBV4-1 and the J gene is TRBJ2-3, with no D gene named confidently. At the DNA level, the sequence is TGCGCCAGCAGCCAAGAACTCGATACGCAGTATTTT. It is translated as CASSQELDTQYF.